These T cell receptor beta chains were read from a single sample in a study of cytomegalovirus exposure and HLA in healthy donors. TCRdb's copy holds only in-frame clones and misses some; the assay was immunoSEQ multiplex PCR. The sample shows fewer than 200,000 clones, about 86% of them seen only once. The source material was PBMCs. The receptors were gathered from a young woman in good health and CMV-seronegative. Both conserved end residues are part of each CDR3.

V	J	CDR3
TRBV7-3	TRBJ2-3	CASSLGGSSVDTQYF
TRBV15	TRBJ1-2	CATSRRQWKGNGYTF
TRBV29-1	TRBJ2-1	CSVPLPSSYNEQFF
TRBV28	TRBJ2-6	CASSLSSSGANVLTF
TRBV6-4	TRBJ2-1	CASNGRTSPHNEQFF
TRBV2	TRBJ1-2	CASSDPSRAEEYGYTF
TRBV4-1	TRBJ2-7	CASSRDSRTYEQYF
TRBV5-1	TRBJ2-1	CASSPTGNNEQFF
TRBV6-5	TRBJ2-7	CASSPGGGWNEQYF
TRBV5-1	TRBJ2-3	CASSLTGGAQYF
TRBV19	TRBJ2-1	CASSIMSGRHVNEQFF
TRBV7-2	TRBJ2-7	CASSPRRESYEQYF
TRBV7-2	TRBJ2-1	CASSRATSGGEQFF
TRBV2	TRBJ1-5	CASNRQGAQPQHF
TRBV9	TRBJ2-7	CASSESGTDYEQYF
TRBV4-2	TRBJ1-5	CASSQDWGVSNQPQHF
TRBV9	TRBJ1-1	CASSPGASGTEAFF
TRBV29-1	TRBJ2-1	CSAVTYNEQFF
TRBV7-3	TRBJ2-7	CASSPPWWYEQYF
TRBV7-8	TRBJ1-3	CASSLVLQGRNTIYF
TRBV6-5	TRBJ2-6	CASSYGEAGANVLTF
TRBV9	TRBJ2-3	CASSVGYFRDTDTQYF
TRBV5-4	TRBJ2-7	CASSWDRGYEQYF
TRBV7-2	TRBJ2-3	CASSLRQGATTDTQYF